The 28 T cell receptor beta chains below come from one sample, sequenced in a study of blood T cell repertoires in COVID-19. The table came from immunoSEQ multiplex PCR; TCRdb's copy has only in-frame clones and leaves some out. The data show 100,000 to 150,000 clones, 75% to 90% seen once. Sequencing used peripheral blood. The receptors shown here come from a woman older than 75 with COVID-19, enrolled during active disease.

The chain joins TRBV5-1 to TRBJ1-1, with D maybe TRBD1 (5 bases). This CDR3 is built from 14 residues. CDR1 SGHRS and CDR2 YFSETQ come from the germline V gene. Trimming cost V 3 bases and J 3 bases, with 12 bases left between them. Here the CDR3 DNA reads TGCGCCAGCAGCTCAGCACGGGGGGACACTGAAGCTTTCTTT. Translation: CASSSARGDTEAFF.

This chain uses TRBV5-8 with TRBJ2-5, with 8 bases fitting TRBD1. The V gene end was trimmed by 3 bases and the J gene end by 5 bases; junction bases not matched to a gene: 9. The CDR3 is 15 residues long. The V gene's germline CDR1 is SGHTS and CDR2 YDEGEE. The CDR3, as DNA: TGTGCCAGCAGCTCCCCGGACAGGGCGTGGGAGACCCAGTACTTC. Translation gives CASSSPDRAWETQYF.

The chain recombines TRBV28 with TRBJ1-6, with 8 bases lining up with TRBD1. V shed 7 bases, J shed 8 bases, and the junction held 1 base outside the gene matches. Germline CDR1 and CDR2: MDHEN and SYDVKM. CDR3 length: 12 residues. DNA for the CDR3: TGTGCCAGCAACAGGGGGGATTCACCCCTCCACTTT. Protein product: CASNRGDSPLHF.

The genes are TRBV13 and TRBJ1-1; D gene ambiguous. The CDR3 length is 13 residues. Trimming removed 3 bases at V and 1 base at J, with 6 bases between. Germline CDR1 is PRHDT and CDR2 is FYEKMQ (reference sequence). CDR3 sequence reads: CASSFPGNTEAFF. The CDR3 bases are TGTGCCAGCAGCTTCCCAGGGAACACTGAAGCTTTCTTT.

This chain links TRBV18 with TRBJ2-5; tentatively, D is TRBD1 (6 bases). V lost 4 bases, J lost 5 bases, and 17 bases lay in between. This CDR3 has 15 amino acids. The germline V gene encodes CDR1 KGHSH and CDR2 LQKENI. As DNA, the CDR3 is TGTGCCAGCTCACTCATTACAGGGTTCACGGAGACCCAGTACTTC. It is translated as CASSLITGFTETQYF. Based on the CDR3 plus reference TRBV18 and TRBJ2-5, the full variable domain is NAGVMQNPRHLVRRRGQEARLRCSPMKGHSHVYWYRQLPEEGLKFMVYLQKENIIDESGMPKERFSAEFPKEGPSILRIQQVVRGDSAAYFCASSLITGFTETQYFGPGTRLLVL.

The chain carries TRBV7-2 and TRBJ2-3, with TRBD2 matching over 8 bases. Germline trimming cut 7 bases from V and 2 bases from J; bases unmatched to any gene: 8. The CDR3 runs 15 residues. Per germline, CDR1 SGHTA and CDR2 FQGNSA. The CDR3 loop is CASKIAGRVTDTQYF. In DNA form, the CDR3 reads TGTGCCAGCAAGATAGCGGGAAGGGTCACAGATACGCAGTATTTT.

CDR3 sequence reads: CASSFSGTVDEQYF. As DNA, the CDR3 is TGTGCCAGCAGTTTTTCCGGGACAGTCGACGAGCAGTACTTC. The chain combines TRBV27 with TRBJ2-7; 7 positions match TRBD1. J gave up 5 bases and V 3 bases, and 7 bases lay outside the gene matches. The germline gives CDR1 MNHEY, CDR2 SMNVEV (reference sequence). The CDR3 has 14 amino acids.

The rearrangement links TRBV9 to TRBJ2-2, with D hard to call. The germline V and J ends were trimmed by 0 bases and 4 bases, with 10 bases remaining between them. CDR3 length: 15 residues. Germline CDR1 reads SGDLS; CDR2 reads YYNGEE. Here the CDR3 DNA reads TGTGCCAGCAGCGTAGGAGTGGAGTCCACCGGGGAGCTGTTTTTT. Protein product: CASSVGVESTGELFF. Full variable domain (missing parts from reference TRBV9 and TRBJ2-2): DSGVTQTPKHLITATGQRVTLRCSPRSGDLSVYWYQQSLDQGLQFLIQYYNGEERAKGNILERFSAQQFPDLHSELNLSSLELGDSALYFCASSVGVESTGELFFGEGSRLTVL.

A remark on this clone: The missing conserved phenylalanine or tryptophan at the end of this CDR3 makes a read error likely. It is unclear where the CDR3 begins or ends on the DNA, so no DNA is shown, and the CDR3 is as TCRdb lists it. This sequence joins TRBV20-1 and TRBJ1-4; the table's D call, TRBD1, was not checked against the DNA. Germline V gives CDR1 DFQATT, CDR2 SNEGSKA (reference sequence). Ends included, the CDR3 has 10 residues. The CDR3 spells CSADRDRVVG.

The chain is built from TRBV18 and TRBJ2-7; 9 nucleotides align to TRBD1. The V segment lost 1 base and the J segment 7 bases; nucleotides outside the gene matches: 8. Looked up from germline, CDR1 is KGHSH and CDR2 is LQKENI. The CDR3 runs to 15 residues. The CDR3 DNA reads as TGTGCCAGCTCACCACAGGGACAGGGAAATTCGGAGCAGTACTTC. Translation: CASSPQGQGNSEQYF.

The V and J genes are TRBV20-1 and TRBJ1-6, with no clear D. In germline, CDR1 is DFQATT, CDR2 SNEGSKA (reference sequence). The CDR3 covers 15 residues. Trimming cost V 3 bases and J 4 bases, with 13 bases left between them. The CDR3 loop is CSASTPVEYNSPLHF. The CDR3 DNA reads as TGCAGTGCTAGTACCCCCGTCGAGTATAATTCACCCCTCCACTTT.

V gene TRBV5-6 combines with J gene TRBJ2-5, with TRBD1 matching over 7 bases. Germline loops: CDR1 SGHDT, CDR2 YYEEEE. V was pared by 6 bases and J by 2 bases, with 7 bases of the junction left unmatched. The CDR3 extends over 14 amino acids. The DNA of the CDR3 is TGTGCCAGCACGACGGGGACAGCACAAGAGACCCAGTACTTC. Its protein product is CASTTGTAQETQYF.

This clone was picked up a small number of times. This chain links TRBV6-2 or TRBV6-3 with TRBJ2-7, with D possibly matching TRBD2 (5 bases). The CDR3 extends over 13 amino acids. V lost 4 bases, J lost 2 bases, and 9 bases lay in between. The germline V gene encodes CDR1 MNHEY and CDR2 SVGEGT. The CDR3 sequence is CASSFSVPYEQYF. The CDR3 coding sequence is TGTGCCAGCAGTTTTAGCGTTCCCTACGAGCAGTACTTC.

V usage is TRBV28 and J usage is TRBJ2-7; the D gene is possibly TRBD2 (6 bases). V gave up 7 bases and J gave up 3 bases, with 16 bases separating them. CDR3 length equals 14 residues. Germline values: CDR1 MDHEN, CDR2 SYDVKM. This CDR3 reads CASISRGGIYEQYF. The DNA for the CDR3 is TGTGCCAGCATCTCGAGAGGAGGGATCTACGAGCAGTACTTC.

This clone appeared a few times. V usage is TRBV2 and J usage is TRBJ2-5; D may be TRBD2 (6 bases). There are 14 residues in the CDR3. Germline values: CDR1 SNHLY, CDR2 FYNNEI. The V end lost 2 bases, the J end lost 5 bases, and 12 bases lay between the germline ends. In DNA form, the CDR3 reads TGTGCCAGCAGTGAATGGGGACTTAGGGAGACCCAGTACTTC. This sequence encodes CASSEWGLRETQYF.

A remark on this clone: Other nucleotide sequences in the sample specify the same CDR3. The chain recombines TRBV3-1 (or the pseudogene TRBV3-2) with TRBJ2-1; D not certain. Deletions cut 1 base from V and 10 bases from J, with 5 bases between. Germline CDR1 LGHDT, CDR2 YNNKEL (reference sequence). The CDR3 is made up of 11 amino acids. The CDR3 sequence: CASSQVGEQFF. CDR3 nucleotides: TGTGCCAGCAGCCAAGTCGGGGAGCAGTTCTTC.

J is TRBJ1-5 and V is TRBV4-3, with 7 positions matching TRBD1. CDR3 length: 17 residues. CDR1 is LGHNA and CDR2 is YSLEER in the germline V gene. V gave up 0 bases and J gave up 0 bases; unmatched junction bases: 5. The CDR3 coding sequence is TGCGCCAGCAGCCAAGATGGGACAGATATTAGCAATCAGCCCCAGCATTTT. Amino acids: CASSQDGTDISNQPQHF.

This rearrangement joins TRBV28 to TRBJ2-5; 10 bases are shared with TRBD1. The CDR3 is made up of 15 amino acids. Germline V CDR1 and CDR2: MDHEN, SYDVKM. V trimming: 6 bases; J trimming: 4 bases; junction bases outside the gene matches: 8. In DNA, the CDR3 is TGTGCCAGCAGGGAAGGACAGGGGGTCGGAGAGACCCAGTACTTC. Amino acid sequence: CASREGQGVGETQYF.

This chain connects TRBV3-1 (or the pseudogene TRBV3-2) to TRBJ1-2, with 7 positions matching TRBD1. V lost 0 bases to trimming and J lost 4 bases; unmatched junction nucleotides: 5. The CDR3 extends over 15 amino acids. In germline, CDR1 is LGHDT, CDR2 YNNKEL (reference sequence). CDR3 in DNA: TGTGCCAGCAGCCAAGACAGGGGGATAAGCTATGGCTACACCTTC. Its protein product is CASSQDRGISYGYTF.

This clone was seen a few times. The same CDR3 is also encoded by other DNA sequences in this sample. The chain has TRBV7-9 and TRBJ1-3, with TRBD1 matching over 8 bases. Germline V gene sequence: CDR1 SEHNR, CDR2 FQNEAQ (reference sequence). V dropped 5 bases and J dropped 7; count of bases not matched to a gene: 10. This CDR3 has 15 amino acids. The CDR3 is CASSLTGTGGNTIYF. DNA of the CDR3: TGTGCCAGCAGCCTAACCGGGACAGGAGGGAACACCATATATTTT. The entire variable domain, with the rest obtained from reference TRBV7-9 and TRBJ1-3, is as follows: DTGVSQNPRHKITKRGQNVTFRCDPISEHNRLYWYRQTLGQGPEFLTYFQNEAQLEKSRLLSDRFSAERPKGSFSTLEIQRTEQGDSAMYLCASSLTGTGGNTIYFGEGSWLTVV.

In its sample, this clone was seen once. The chain is built from TRBV10-3 and TRBJ1-6; D is ambiguous. CDR1 ENHRY and CDR2 SYGVKD come from the germline V gene. The length of the CDR3 is 14 residues. Trimming removed 3 bases at V and 9 bases at J, with 12 bases between. In nucleotides, the CDR3 is TGTGCCATCAGTGAATGGTTGGAGGGTTCACCCCTCCACTTT. It codes for CAISEWLEGSPLHF.

The chain employs TRBV7-8 and TRBJ1-6, with 8 bases fitting TRBD1. V was pared by 1 base and J by 7 bases, with 0 bases of the junction left unmatched. This CDR3 is 14 amino acids long. CDR1 and CDR2 (germline): SGHVS, FQNEAQ. CDR3 residues: CASSLDRGNSPLHF. Written as DNA, the CDR3 is TGTGCCAGCAGCTTAGACAGGGGGAATTCACCCCTCCACTTT.

The chain is built from TRBV18 and TRBJ2-5; D not resolved. V was pared by 0 bases and J by 2 bases, with 4 bases between. The CDR3 loop spans 13 amino acids. Per germline, CDR1 KGHSH and CDR2 LQKENI. The CDR3 sequence: CASSPPEQETQYF. For the CDR3, the DNA is TGTGCCAGCTCACCACCGGAGCAAGAGACCCAGTACTTC.

The gene calls are TRBV5-1 and TRBJ2-1; maybe TRBD2 (6 bases). Germline values: CDR1 SGHRS, CDR2 YFSETQ. Trimming left V 0 bases short and J 9 bases short, with 13 bases between. This CDR3 spans 14 amino acids. CDR3 residues: CASSLDWGVAEQFF. As DNA, the CDR3 is TGCGCCAGCAGCTTGGATTGGGGGGTGGCTGAGCAGTTCTTC.

This clone has a handful of counts. This chain links TRBV7-9 with TRBJ1-2; 7 bases match TRBD1. CDR3 length: 19 residues. With 1 base clipped from V and 1 base from J, the junction kept 15 bases outside the gene matches. Germline loops: CDR1 SEHNR, CDR2 FQNEAQ (reference sequence). This chain's CDR3 is CASSLGFGLGTVYNYGYTF. DNA for the CDR3: TGTGCCAGCAGCTTAGGTTTCGGTCTCGGGACAGTTTATAACTATGGCTACACCTTC.

This clone was seen only once. The rearrangement links TRBV29-1 to TRBJ1-1; D not resolved. The CDR3 contains 10 residues. The V end lost 6 bases, the J end lost 4 bases, and 6 bases lay between the germline ends. CDR1 is SQVTM and CDR2 is ANQGSEA in the germline V gene. In DNA form, the CDR3 reads TGCAGCGTCTCTATCACTGAAGCTTTCTTT. Translating it yields CSVSITEAFF.

CDR3: CASSAGQFSYNEQFF. CDR3 DNA sequence: TGTGCCAGCAGCGCCGGACAGTTCTCCTACAATGAGCAGTTCTTC. The chain uses TRBV5-8 and TRBJ2-1; tentatively, D is TRBD1 (6 bases). The CDR3 has 15 amino acids. The germline gives CDR1 SGHTS, CDR2 YDEGEE. With 4 bases removed from V and 0 bases from J, the gap between germline ends came to 11 bases.

This rearrangement joins TRBV19 to TRBJ2-5; 9 positions agree with TRBD2. Germline lookup yields CDR1 LNHDA and CDR2 SQIVND (reference sequence). With V trimmed by 5 bases and J by 4 bases, 8 bases remained unmatched. The CDR3 length is 15 residues. CDR3 in amino acids: CASSSERGAGETQYF. The CDR3 nucleotides read TGTGCCAGTAGTTCGGAGCGGGGGGCAGGAGAGACCCAGTACTTC.